The subject of this entry is one T cell receptor beta chain. The sample is drawn from a study of control samples from healthy donors and cancer patients. The repertoire was sequenced with immunoSEQ multiplex PCR; TCRdb's copy has only in-frame clones and lacks some. The table records 130,000 or so clones, about nine tenths of them present only once. Germline CDR1 is SGHNT and CDR2 is YYREEE (reference sequence). The ends were cut back, 6 bases at V and 14 bases at J, with 18 bases in the middle. The CDR3 is 13 residues long. This clonotype originated in a woman aged 45-59 years in good health. The chain employs TRBV5-4 and TRBJ1-6; TRBD1 might be the D (6 bases). Sequencing used blood. The CDR3: CASNPWGLQTLHF. The CDR3 nucleotides read TGTGCCAGCAACCCGTGGGGGCTTCAAACCCTCCACTTT.